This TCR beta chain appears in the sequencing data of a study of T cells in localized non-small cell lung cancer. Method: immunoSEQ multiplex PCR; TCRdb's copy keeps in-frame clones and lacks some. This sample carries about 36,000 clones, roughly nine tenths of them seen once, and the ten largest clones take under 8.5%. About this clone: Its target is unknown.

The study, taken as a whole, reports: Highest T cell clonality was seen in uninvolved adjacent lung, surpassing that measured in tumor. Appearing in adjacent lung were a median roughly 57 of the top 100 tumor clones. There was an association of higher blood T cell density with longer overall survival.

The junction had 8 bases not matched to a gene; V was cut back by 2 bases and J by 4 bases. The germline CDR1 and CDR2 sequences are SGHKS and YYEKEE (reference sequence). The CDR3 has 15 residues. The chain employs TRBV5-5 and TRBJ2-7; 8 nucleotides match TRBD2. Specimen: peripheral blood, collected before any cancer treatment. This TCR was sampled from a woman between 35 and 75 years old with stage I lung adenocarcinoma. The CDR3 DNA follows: TGTGCCAGCAGCTTTGATCCGGGACTAGTTTACGAGCAGTACTTC. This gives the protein CASSFDPGLVYEQYF.